A single sample is the source of the 31 T cell receptor beta chains below, sequenced in a study of blood T cells in healthy people across ages. With a J-beta primer mix and a sample-barcoded 5' primer, a second PCR ran roughly 7 to 11 cycles. TCRdb reanalysed the 5' RACE reads using MiXCR and keeps one entry per CDR3 protein. The sample has 1 million or so distinct CDR3 sequences, roughly 45% seen once. The specimen sequenced was blood. The origin of the receptors is a woman between 55 and 75 years old in good health.

A few counts support this clonotype. The V gene is TRBV6-5, the J gene TRBJ2-3; 7 bases line up with TRBD2. V lost 8 bases and J lost 2; bases outside the gene matches: 4. This CDR3 has 13 residues. From germline, CDR1 is MNHEY and CDR2 SVGAGI. The CDR3 here is CASASGYTDTQYF. CDR3 coding DNA: TGTGCCAGCGCTAGCGGATACACAGATACGCAGTATTTT.

This clonotype was observed once. This chain uses TRBV5-1 with TRBJ1-6, with TRBD1 matching over 7 bases. The CDR3 length is 17 residues. The V segment lost 2 bases and the J segment 3 bases; nucleotides outside the gene matches: 8. In germline, CDR1 is SGHRS, CDR2 YFSETQ. As DNA, the CDR3 is TGCGCCAGCAGCTTCAGCAGGACAGGCGACTATAATTCACCCCTCCACTTT. Its protein is CASSFSRTGDYNSPLHF. Drawing the rest from reference TRBV5-1 and TRBJ1-6, the complete variable domain is KAGVTQTPRYLIKTRGQQVTLSCSPISGHRSVSWYQQTPGQGLQFLFEYFSETQRNKGNFPGRFSGRQFSNSRSEMNVSTLELGDSALYLCASSFSRTGDYNSPLHFGNGTRLTVT.

The chain is built from TRBV2 and TRBJ2-6; no reliable D call. Germline V CDR1 and CDR2: SNHLY, FYNNEI. This CDR3 contains 12 residues. The ends were cut back, 8 bases at V and 2 bases at J, with 4 bases in the middle. The CDR3 protein is CASLAGANVLTF. The CDR3 nucleotides are TGTGCCAGCTTAGCTGGGGCCAACGTCCTGACTTTC.

The V gene is TRBV20-1, the J gene TRBJ2-7; D unclear. The V gene's germline CDR1 is DFQATT and CDR2 SNEGSKA (reference sequence). V lost 0 bases, J lost 2 bases, and 14 bases lay in between. The CDR3 loop spans 15 amino acids. The CDR3 loop reads CSARDQALNTYEQYF. The CDR3 DNA is TGCAGTGCTAGAGATCAGGCTCTGAATACCTACGAGCAGTACTTC.

This chain joins TRBV11-2 and TRBJ2-2; 7 bases are shared with TRBD2. This CDR3 has 16 residues. Germline V gene sequence: CDR1 SGHAT, CDR2 FQNNGV. Trimming took 6 bases from V and 5 from J; bases not matched to a gene: 12. The CDR3 protein is CASRINPGLGTGELFF. In DNA, the CDR3 is TGTGCCAGCAGGATTAACCCTGGACTAGGGACCGGGGAGCTGTTTTTT.

Comments on this clonotype: An end of the junction does not agree with germline; a read error may underlie this. The chain is built from TRBV12-3 or TRBV12-4 and TRBJ2-5, with TRBD2 as a possible D gene (6 bases). The CDR3 spans 15 residues. The CDR3 bases are TGTGTCAGCAGCCCCGGGAGCAACAAACAAGAGACCCAGTACTTC. Residues: CVSSPGSNKQETQYF.

The chain couples TRBV28 to TRBJ2-1; the D gene is possibly TRBD2 (6 bases). Trimming left V 3 bases short and J 2 bases short, with 20 bases between. Per germline, CDR1 MDHEN and CDR2 SYDVKM. This CDR3 is built from 18 residues. CDR3 sequence: CASSLLSGLGLTYNEQFF. Written as DNA, the CDR3 is TGTGCCAGCAGTTTGCTTAGCGGCCTGGGACTTACCTACAATGAGCAGTTCTTC.

This clonotype has just one count. The genes are TRBV27 and TRBJ2-1, with 8 bases fitting TRBD2. Germline values: CDR1 MNHEY, CDR2 SMNVEV (reference sequence). The V gene end was trimmed by 6 bases and the J gene end by 8 bases; junction bases not matched to a gene: 9. The CDR3 length is 14 residues. The CDR3 here is CASSYGTRWDEQFF. In DNA form, the CDR3 reads TGTGCCAGCAGCTACGGGACTAGGTGGGATGAGCAGTTCTTC.

V gene TRBV20-1 combines with J gene TRBJ2-1; 9 bases are a match to TRBD2. The CDR3 has 14 amino acids. CDR1 and CDR2 from the germline V gene are DFQATT and SNEGSKA (reference sequence). J lost 6 bases, V lost 6 bases, and 9 bases had no gene match. The CDR3 DNA follows: TGCAGTGCCAATAGCGGGAGTGGTTTCAATGAGCAGTTCTTC. Its protein product is CSANSGSGFNEQFF.

In DNA form, the CDR3 reads TGCGGCGCCCAACGAACAGGGTTGAGCGGGAGGGGGGAGACCCAGTACTTC. It translates to CGAQRTGLSGRGETQYF. The rearrangement uses TRBV29-1 and TRBJ2-5, with 10 bases that match TRBD2. The CDR3 covers 17 residues. Looked up from germline, CDR1 is SQVTM and CDR2 is ANQGSEA. Based on the CDR3 plus reference TRBV29-1 and TRBJ2-5, the full variable domain is SAVISQKPSRDICQRGTSLTIQCQVDSQVTMMFWYRQQPGQSLTLIATANQGSEATYESGFVIDKFPISRPNLTFSTLTVSNMSPEDSSIYLCGAQRTGLSGRGETQYFGPGTRLLVL.

This clonotype has only a few counts. The V and J genes are TRBV5-5 and TRBJ2-7; weak D call: TRBD2 (6 bases). The V end was cut by 4 bases, the J end by 3 bases, with 14 bases between. The length of the CDR3 is 14 residues. Germline CDR1 and CDR2: SGHKS and YYEKEE (reference sequence). CDR3 DNA: TGTGCCAGCAGCCTCCGCCGGGGGAACTACGAGCAGTACTTC. Protein sequence: CASSLRRGNYEQYF.

This rearrangement joins TRBV6-5 to TRBJ1-1; D is unclear. Germline values: CDR1 MNHEY, CDR2 SVGAGI. V was cut by 6 bases and J by 4 bases, with 12 bases left in between. The CDR3 extends over 13 amino acids. This CDR3 reads CASSGRLTTEAFF. CDR3 nucleotide sequence: TGTGCCAGCAGCGGGAGGTTGACCACTGAAGCTTTCTTT.

V gene TRBV6-5 combines with J gene TRBJ2-7; D gene ambiguous. Per germline, CDR1 MNHEY and CDR2 SVGAGI. V shed 0 bases and J shed 0 bases, with 9 bases lying between them. The CDR3 has 15 amino acids. The CDR3 loop reads CASSYSETHSYEQYF. CDR3 nucleotide sequence: TGTGCCAGCAGTTACTCGGAGACTCACTCCTACGAGCAGTACTTC.

This chain links TRBV28 with TRBJ2-7, with TRBD1 matching 9 bases. The CDR3 consists of 15 residues. Germline V lookup: CDR1 MDHEN, CDR2 SYDVKM. Trimming took 6 bases from V and 2 from J; bases not matched to a gene: 8. CDR3 amino acids: CASRLGTGSTYEQYF. In nucleotides, the CDR3 is TGTGCCAGCAGGTTAGGGACAGGGTCTACCTACGAGCAGTACTTC.

The genes are TRBV27 and TRBJ2-7, with D unclear. V shed 5 bases and J shed 7 bases, with 9 bases lying between them. The CDR3 extends over 11 amino acids. The germline gives CDR1 MNHEY, CDR2 SMNVEV (reference sequence). DNA for the CDR3: TGTGCCAGCAGTGGCGGAAGAGAGCAGTACTTC. Translation: CASSGGREQYF.

The V and J genes are TRBV27 and TRBJ1-4, with 9 bases aligning to TRBD1. The V gene end was trimmed by 1 base and the J gene end by 7 bases; junction bases not matched to a gene: 10. The V gene's germline CDR1 is MNHEY and CDR2 SMNVEV (reference sequence). This CDR3 has 17 residues. The CDR3 here is CASSLFLSRTGAEKLFF. As DNA, the CDR3 is TGTGCCAGCAGTTTATTCCTTAGCCGGACAGGGGCTGAAAAACTGTTTTTT.

V usage is TRBV5-1 and J usage is TRBJ2-7, with TRBD1 matching over 10 bases. Near its end, the DNA agrees better with TRBJ2-4, so the J call may be wrong. Germline CDR1 is SGHRS and CDR2 is YFSETQ. This CDR3 spans 14 amino acids. This CDR3 reads CASSTTGQGNIQYF. CDR3 sequence (DNA): TGCGCCAGCAGCACAACGGGACAGGGGAACATTCAGTACTTC.

This clonotype was seen a few times. The V and J genes are TRBV18 and TRBJ2-6; D gene uncertain. Trimming removed 2 bases at V and 1 base at J, with 9 bases between. Per the germline V gene, CDR1 is KGHSH and CDR2 is LQKENI. The CDR3 spans 16 residues. In nucleotides, the CDR3 is TGTGCCAGCTCACCAAGGCCTCCTTCTGGGGCCAACGTCCTGACTTTC. This sequence encodes CASSPRPPSGANVLTF.

The chain carries TRBV15 and TRBJ2-7; D ambiguous. The CDR3 spans 14 residues. Trimming took off 1 base at V and 4 bases at J, with 11 bases between the two ends. The V gene's germline CDR1 is LNHNV and CDR2 YYDKDF (reference sequence). The CDR3 is CATSRGFDQYEQYF. DNA for the CDR3: TGTGCCACCAGCAGAGGGTTCGACCAGTACGAGCAGTACTTC. Full variable domain (missing parts from reference TRBV15 and TRBJ2-7): DAMVIQNPRYQVTQFGKPVTLSCSQTLNHNVMYWYQQKSSQAPKLLFHYYDKDFNNEADTPDNFQSRRPNTSFCFLDIRSPGLGDTAMYLCATSRGFDQYEQYFGPGTRLTVT.

In its sample, this clonotype was seen a few times. This chain joins TRBV7-2 and TRBJ1-4; D call uncertain. Germline CDR1 reads SGHTA; CDR2 reads FQGNSA. With 5 bases removed from V and 4 bases from J, the gap between germline ends came to 14 bases. The CDR3 spans 15 residues. The CDR3 bases are TGTGCCAGCAGCCCTTCCGGAAACTTTAATGAAAAACTGTTTTTT. Protein product: CASSPSGNFNEKLFF.

The table lists this clonotype with a few counts. The gene calls are TRBV6-2 or TRBV6-3 and TRBJ2-7; D gene ambiguous. CDR3 size: 14 residues. V lost 3 bases and J lost 6, with 15 bases in between. CDR1 is MNHEY, CDR2 SVGEGT, per germline. The CDR3 loop is CASSYGGARFEQYF. CDR3 nucleotides: TGTGCCAGCAGTTATGGCGGAGCCCGGTTCGAGCAGTACTTC.

This chain links TRBV29-1 with TRBJ2-4; D possibly uses TRBD1 or TRBD2 (5 bases each). The J call may be incorrect, as the DNA end agrees better with TRBJ2-7. The CDR3 is made up of 13 amino acids. Germline CDR1 is SQVTM and CDR2 is ANQGSEA. CDR3 sequence reads: CSVAGTVTYEQYF. The DNA for the CDR3 is TGCAGCGTTGCCGGGACCGTGACCTACGAGCAGTACTTC.

The chain joins TRBV5-6 to TRBJ2-7; 7 bases are shared with TRBD1. The length of the CDR3 is 14 residues. Per germline, CDR1 SGHDT and CDR2 YYEEEE. After removal of 4 bases from V and 10 bases from J, the junction contained 14 bases not matched to a gene. CDR3 sequence: CASSPAGTANPQYF. DNA of the CDR3: TGTGCCAGCAGCCCCGCCGGGACAGCGAACCCCCAGTACTTC.

This clonotype was found a few times. J is TRBJ2-4 and V is TRBV13; 13 bases are a match to TRBD2. V was pared by 1 base and J by 5 bases, with 8 bases of the junction left unmatched. The length of the CDR3 is 18 residues. Germline assignment: CDR1 PRHDT and CDR2 FYEKMQ (reference sequence). This CDR3 is CASSLAAPGTSGENIQYF. DNA for the CDR3: TGTGCCAGCAGCTTAGCCGCCCCCGGGACTAGCGGGGAAAACATTCAGTACTTC.

This clonotype was detected only a few times. The chain recombines TRBV20-1 with TRBJ2-2; D unresolved. Germline V lookup: CDR1 DFQATT, CDR2 SNEGSKA (reference sequence). V was shortened by 0 bases and J by 0 bases, with 8 bases between the two germline ends. The CDR3 spans 15 residues. The CDR3 loop is CSARETPANTGELFF. In nucleotides, the CDR3 is TGCAGTGCTAGAGAGACACCTGCGAACACCGGGGAGCTGTTTTTT.

The rearrangement uses TRBV9 and TRBJ2-5; D is unresolved. Germline-derived CDR1 and CDR2 are SGDLS and YYNGEE. Trimming took off 0 bases at V and 4 bases at J, with 7 bases between the two ends. This CDR3 contains 13 residues. This CDR3 reads CASSVDPLETQYF. CDR3 sequence (DNA): TGTGCCAGCAGCGTAGACCCATTAGAGACCCAGTACTTC. The variable domain in full, completed from reference TRBV9 and TRBJ2-5, reads DSGVTQTPKHLITATGQRVTLRCSPRSGDLSVYWYQQSLDQGLQFLIQYYNGEERAKGNILERFSAQQFPDLHSELNLSSLELGDSALYFCASSVDPLETQYFGPGTRLLVL.

The chain employs TRBV5-1 and TRBJ2-7; 8 nucleotides line up with TRBD1. After removal of 0 bases from V and 12 bases from J, the junction contained 8 bases not matched to a gene. The CDR3 runs to 13 residues. CDR1 is SGHRS and CDR2 is YFSETQ in the germline V gene. CDR3 in amino acids: CASSLADRDRMYF. DNA for the CDR3: TGCGCCAGCAGCTTGGCCGACCGGGACAGGATGTACTTC.

This chain uses TRBV5-6 with TRBJ2-7, with 13 nucleotides matching TRBD2. J gave up 7 bases and V 2 bases, and 9 bases lay outside the gene matches. CDR3 size: 16 residues. The V gene's germline CDR1 is SGHDT and CDR2 YYEEEE. The CDR3 region has the DNA TGTGCCAGCAGCTTCCGGACTAGCGGGAGACGCAATGAGCAGTACTTC. As protein: CASSFRTSGRRNEQYF.

This clonotype has just a few counts. The rearrangement uses TRBV6-1 and TRBJ2-5; 8 bases fit TRBD2. In germline, CDR1 is MNHNS, CDR2 SASEGT. The J segment lost 1 base and the V segment lost 2 bases, leaving 12 bases of the junction unmatched. This CDR3 is built from 18 residues. The CDR3 region has the DNA TGTGCCAGCAGTGAATTTGTGTCGGCGGGAGGCCTCCAAGAGACCCAGTACTTC. Its translation: CASSEFVSAGGLQETQYF.

This clonotype was recorded a few times. The rearrangement links TRBV20-1 to TRBJ2-1, with 8 bases matching TRBD2. V was clipped by 5 bases and J by 2 bases; unmatched bases: 8. The CDR3 contains 15 residues. The germline gives CDR1 DFQATT, CDR2 SNEGSKA (reference sequence). The CDR3 protein is CSAPPGRETYNEQFF. In DNA form, the CDR3 reads TGCAGTGCTCCCCCCGGGAGGGAGACCTACAATGAGCAGTTCTTC.

J is TRBJ2-5 and V is TRBV3-1; D may match TRBD1 or TRBD2 (5 bases each). Germline values: CDR1 LGHDT, CDR2 YNNKEL (reference sequence). This CDR3 region has 15 residues. V lost 4 bases and J 7 bases, leaving 19 bases between the germline ends. Here the CDR3 reads CASSLGPGTGWTQYF. In DNA, the CDR3 is TGTGCCAGCAGCCTAGGTCCCGGGACCGGCTGGACCCAGTACTTC.